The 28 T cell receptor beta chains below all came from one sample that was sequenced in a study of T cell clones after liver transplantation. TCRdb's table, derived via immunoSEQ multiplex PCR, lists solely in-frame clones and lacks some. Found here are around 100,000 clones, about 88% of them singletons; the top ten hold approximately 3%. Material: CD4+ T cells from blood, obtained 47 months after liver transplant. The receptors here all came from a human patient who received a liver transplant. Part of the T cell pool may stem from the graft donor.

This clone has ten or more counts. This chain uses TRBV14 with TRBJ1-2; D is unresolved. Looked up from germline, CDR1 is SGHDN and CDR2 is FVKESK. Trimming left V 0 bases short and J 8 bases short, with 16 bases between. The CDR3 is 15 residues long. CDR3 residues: CASSQELRSSYGYTF. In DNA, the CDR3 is TGTGCCAGCAGCCAAGAATTGAGGTCGTCGTACGGCTACACCTTC. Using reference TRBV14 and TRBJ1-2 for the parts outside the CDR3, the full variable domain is EAGVTQFPSHSVIEKGQTVTLRCDPISGHDNLYWYRRVMGKEIKFLLHFVKESKQDESGMPNNRFLAERTGGTYSTLKVQPAELEDSGVYFCASSQELRSSYGYTFGSGTRLTVV.

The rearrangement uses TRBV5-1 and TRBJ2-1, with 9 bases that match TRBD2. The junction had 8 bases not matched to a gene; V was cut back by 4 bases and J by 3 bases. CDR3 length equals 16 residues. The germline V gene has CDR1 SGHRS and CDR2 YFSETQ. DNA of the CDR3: TGCGCCAGCAGCCGCAAAGCGGGGGGCTACTACAATGAGCAGTTCTTC. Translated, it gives CASSRKAGGYYNEQFF.

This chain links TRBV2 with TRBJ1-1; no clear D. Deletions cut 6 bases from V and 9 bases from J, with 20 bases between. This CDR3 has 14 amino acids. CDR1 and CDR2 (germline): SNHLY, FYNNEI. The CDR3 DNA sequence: TGTGCCAGCAGCGAGAGGATGCCCGATAAGAAAGCTTTCTTT. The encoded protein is CASSERMPDKKAFF.

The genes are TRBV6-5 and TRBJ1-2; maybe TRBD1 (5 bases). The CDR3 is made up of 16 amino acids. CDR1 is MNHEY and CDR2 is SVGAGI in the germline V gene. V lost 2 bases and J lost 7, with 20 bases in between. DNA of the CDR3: TGTGCCAGCAGTTACGACAGCGAGAAGTCGAGGGCTGGCTACACCTTC. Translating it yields CASSYDSEKSRAGYTF.

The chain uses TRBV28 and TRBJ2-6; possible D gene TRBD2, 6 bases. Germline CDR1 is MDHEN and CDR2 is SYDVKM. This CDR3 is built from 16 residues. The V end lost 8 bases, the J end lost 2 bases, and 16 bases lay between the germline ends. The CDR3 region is CASSLTGRTGANVLTF. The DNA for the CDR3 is TGTGCCAGCTCTCTAACGGGGAGGACTGGGGCCAACGTCCTGACTTTC.

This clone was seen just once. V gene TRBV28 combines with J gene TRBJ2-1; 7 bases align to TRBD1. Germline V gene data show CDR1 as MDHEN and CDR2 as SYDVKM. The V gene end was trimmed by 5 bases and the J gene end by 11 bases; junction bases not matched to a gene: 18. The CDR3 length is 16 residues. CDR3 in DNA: TGTGCCAGCAGTCCCACAGGGGACCCCTCCCTACGGAAGCAGTTCTTC. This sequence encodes CASSPTGDPSLRKQFF.

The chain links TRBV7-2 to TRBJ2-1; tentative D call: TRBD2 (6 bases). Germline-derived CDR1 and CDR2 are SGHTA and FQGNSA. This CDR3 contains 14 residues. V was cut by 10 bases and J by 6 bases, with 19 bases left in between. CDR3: CATSSRRVGNEQFF. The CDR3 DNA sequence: TGTGCCACCTCCAGCAGGAGGGTTGGCAATGAGCAGTTCTTC.

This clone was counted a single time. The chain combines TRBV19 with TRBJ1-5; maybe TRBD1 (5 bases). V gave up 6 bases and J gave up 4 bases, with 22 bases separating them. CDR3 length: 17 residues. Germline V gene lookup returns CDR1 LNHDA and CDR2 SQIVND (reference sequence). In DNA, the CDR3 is TGTGCCAGTAGCTGGGGGGAACGGGACGCTCAAAATCAGCCCCAGCATTTT. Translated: CASSWGERDAQNQPQHF.

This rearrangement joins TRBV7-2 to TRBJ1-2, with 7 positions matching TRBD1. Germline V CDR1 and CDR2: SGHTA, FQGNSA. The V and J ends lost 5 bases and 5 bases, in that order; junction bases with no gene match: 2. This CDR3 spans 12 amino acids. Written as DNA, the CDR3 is TGTGCCAGCAGCCAGGGACAGTATGGCTACACCTTC. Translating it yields CASSQGQYGYTF. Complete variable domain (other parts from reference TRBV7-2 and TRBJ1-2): GAGVSQSPSNKVTEKGKDVELRCDPISGHTALYWYRQSLGQGLEFLIYFQGNSAPDKSGLPSDRFSAERTGGSVSTLTIQRTQQEDSAVYLCASSQGQYGYTFGSGTRLTVV.

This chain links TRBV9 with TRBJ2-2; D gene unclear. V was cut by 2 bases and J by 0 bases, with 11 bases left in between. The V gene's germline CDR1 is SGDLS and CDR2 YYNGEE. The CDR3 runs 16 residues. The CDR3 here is CASSVLDQANTGELFF. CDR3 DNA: TGTGCCAGCAGCGTCCTTGATCAGGCGAACACCGGGGAGCTGTTTTTT.

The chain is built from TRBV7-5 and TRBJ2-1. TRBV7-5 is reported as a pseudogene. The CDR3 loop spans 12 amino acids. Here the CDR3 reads CVRSLNPAEQFF. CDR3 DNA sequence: TGTGTCAGAAGCTTAAACCCGGCTGAGCAGTTCTTC.

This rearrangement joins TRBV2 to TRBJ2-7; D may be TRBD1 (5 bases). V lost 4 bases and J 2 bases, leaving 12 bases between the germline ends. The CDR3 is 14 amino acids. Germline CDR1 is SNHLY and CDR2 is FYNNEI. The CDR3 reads CASSVGRAPYEQYF. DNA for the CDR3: TGTGCCAGCAGTGTAGGCAGGGCGCCCTACGAGCAGTACTTC.

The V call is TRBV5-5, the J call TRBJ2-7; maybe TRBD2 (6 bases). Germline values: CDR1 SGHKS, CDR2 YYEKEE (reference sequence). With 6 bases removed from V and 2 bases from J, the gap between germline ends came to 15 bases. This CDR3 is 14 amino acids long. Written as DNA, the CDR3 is TGTGCCAGCACCCTGGAGGGGCTCACCTACGAGCAGTACTTC. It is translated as CASTLEGLTYEQYF.

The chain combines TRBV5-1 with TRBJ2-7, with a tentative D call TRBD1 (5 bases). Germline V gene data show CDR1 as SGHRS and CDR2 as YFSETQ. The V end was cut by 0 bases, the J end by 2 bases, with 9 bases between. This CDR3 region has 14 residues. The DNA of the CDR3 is TGCGCCAGCAGCTTGGTTACAGGAACCTACGAGCAGTACTTC. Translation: CASSLVTGTYEQYF.

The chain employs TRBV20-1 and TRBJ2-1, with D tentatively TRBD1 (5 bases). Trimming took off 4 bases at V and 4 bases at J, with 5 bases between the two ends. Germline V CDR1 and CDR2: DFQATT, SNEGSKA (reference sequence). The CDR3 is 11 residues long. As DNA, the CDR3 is TGCAGTGCTACAGGGTACAATGAGCAGTTCTTC. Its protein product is CSATGYNEQFF.

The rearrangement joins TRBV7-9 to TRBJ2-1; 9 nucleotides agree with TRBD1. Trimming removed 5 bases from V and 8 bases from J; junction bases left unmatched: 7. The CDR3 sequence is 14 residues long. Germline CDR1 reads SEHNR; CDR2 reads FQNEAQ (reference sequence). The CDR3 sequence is CASSRQGGFDEQFF. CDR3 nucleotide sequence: TGTGCCAGCAGCCGACAGGGGGGCTTCGATGAGCAGTTCTTC. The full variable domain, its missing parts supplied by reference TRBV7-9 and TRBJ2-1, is DTGVSQNPRHKITKRGQNVTFRCDPISEHNRLYWYRQTLGQGPEFLTYFQNEAQLEKSRLLSDRFSAERPKGSFSTLEIQRTEQGDSAMYLCASSRQGGFDEQFFGPGTRLTVL.

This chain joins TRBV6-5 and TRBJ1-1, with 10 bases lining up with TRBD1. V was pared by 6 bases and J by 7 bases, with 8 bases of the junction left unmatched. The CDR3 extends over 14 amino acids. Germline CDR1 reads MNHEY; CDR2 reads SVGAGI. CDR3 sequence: CASSWDRGKDEAFF. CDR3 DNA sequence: TGTGCCAGCAGCTGGGACAGGGGAAAGGATGAAGCTTTCTTT.

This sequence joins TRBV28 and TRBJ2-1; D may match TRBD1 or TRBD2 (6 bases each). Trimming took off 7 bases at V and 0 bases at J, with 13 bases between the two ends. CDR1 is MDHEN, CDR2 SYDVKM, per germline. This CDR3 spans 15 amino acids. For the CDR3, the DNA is TGTGCCAGCAACCGAGGGGGGAGCTCCTACAATGAGCAGTTCTTC. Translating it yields CASNRGGSSYNEQFF.

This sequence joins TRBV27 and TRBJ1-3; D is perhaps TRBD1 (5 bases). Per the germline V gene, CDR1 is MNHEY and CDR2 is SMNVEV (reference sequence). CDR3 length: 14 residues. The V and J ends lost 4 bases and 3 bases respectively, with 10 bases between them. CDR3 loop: CASSSWGFGNTIYF. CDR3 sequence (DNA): TGTGCCAGCAGTTCATGGGGGTTTGGAAACACCATATATTTT.

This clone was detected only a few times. Here the CDR3 DNA reads TGTGCCAGCAGCTTAGGAGGACGCAATCAGCCCCAGCATTTT. Its translation: CASSLGGRNQPQHF. The rearrangement joins TRBV11-3 to TRBJ1-5, with D unresolved. Germline lookup yields CDR1 SGHNT and CDR2 YENEEA. The V and J ends lost 1 base and 2 bases respectively, with 6 bases between them. CDR3 length: 14 amino acids.

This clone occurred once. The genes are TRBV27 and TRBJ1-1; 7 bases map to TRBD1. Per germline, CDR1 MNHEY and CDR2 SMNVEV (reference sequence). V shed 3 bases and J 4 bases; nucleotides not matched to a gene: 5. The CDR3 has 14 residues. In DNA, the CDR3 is TGTGCCAGCAGTTTGAGAGCAGGGGGCACTGAAGCTTTCTTT. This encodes CASSLRAGGTEAFF.

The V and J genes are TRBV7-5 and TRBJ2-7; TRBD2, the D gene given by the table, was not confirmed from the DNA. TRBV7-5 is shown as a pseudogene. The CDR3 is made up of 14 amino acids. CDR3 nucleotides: TGTGTCAGAAGCTTTAACTCTACTACCTACGAGCAGTACTTC. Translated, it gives CVRSFNSTTYEQYF.

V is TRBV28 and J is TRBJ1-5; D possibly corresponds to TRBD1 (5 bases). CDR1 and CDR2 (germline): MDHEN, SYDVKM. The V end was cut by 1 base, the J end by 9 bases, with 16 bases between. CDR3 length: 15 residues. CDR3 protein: CASSLSGVSPWPQHF. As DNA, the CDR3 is TGTGCCAGCAGTTTATCGGGGGTTAGTCCGTGGCCCCAGCATTTT.

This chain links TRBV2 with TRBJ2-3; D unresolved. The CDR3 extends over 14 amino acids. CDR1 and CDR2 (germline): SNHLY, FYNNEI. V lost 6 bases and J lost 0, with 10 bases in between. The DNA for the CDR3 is TGTGCCAGCAGATTCAGGAAAAGCACAGATACGCAGTATTTT. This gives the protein CASRFRKSTDTQYF.

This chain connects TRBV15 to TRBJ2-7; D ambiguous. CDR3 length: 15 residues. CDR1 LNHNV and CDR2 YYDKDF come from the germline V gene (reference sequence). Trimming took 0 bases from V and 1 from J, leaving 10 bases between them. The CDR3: CATSRDAGNSYEQYF. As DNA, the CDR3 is TGTGCCACCAGCAGAGATGCAGGAAATTCCTACGAGCAGTACTTC.

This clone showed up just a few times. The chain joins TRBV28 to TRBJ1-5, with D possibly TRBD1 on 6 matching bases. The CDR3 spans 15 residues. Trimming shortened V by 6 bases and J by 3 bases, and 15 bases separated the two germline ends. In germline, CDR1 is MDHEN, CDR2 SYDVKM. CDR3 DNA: TGTGCCAGCAGCCAAGGGGGGCCGCTCAATCAGCCCCAGCATTTT. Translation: CASSQGGPLNQPQHF.

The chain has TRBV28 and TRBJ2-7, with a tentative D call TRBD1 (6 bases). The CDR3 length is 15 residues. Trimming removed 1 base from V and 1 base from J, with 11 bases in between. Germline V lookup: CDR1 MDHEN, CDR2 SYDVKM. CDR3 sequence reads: CASSLSGQLSYEQYF. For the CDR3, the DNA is TGTGCCAGCAGTTTATCCGGACAGCTATCCTACGAGCAGTACTTC.

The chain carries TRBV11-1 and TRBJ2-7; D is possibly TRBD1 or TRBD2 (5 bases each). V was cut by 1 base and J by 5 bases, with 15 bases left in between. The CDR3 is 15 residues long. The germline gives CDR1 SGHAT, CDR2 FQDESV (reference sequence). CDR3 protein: CASSLVPGSIHEQYF. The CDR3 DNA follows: TGTGCCAGCAGCTTAGTGCCAGGGAGTATCCACGAGCAGTACTTC. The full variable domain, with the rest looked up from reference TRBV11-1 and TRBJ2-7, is EAEVAQSPRYKITEKSQAVAFWCDPISGHATLYWYRQILGQGPELLVQFQDESVVDDSQLPKDRFSAERLKGVDSTLKIQPAELGDSAMYLCASSLVPGSIHEQYFGPGTRLTVT.